The source of this T cell receptor (beta chain) is a study of T cell responses to AZD1222 COVID-19 vaccine (dated by TCRdb to the early 2020s). At the level of the whole study: TCR sequencing covered some 250 trial participants: 207 given two doses of AZD1222 and about 26 given two doses of MenACWY control vaccine. Enrollment into the trials was organized by age into subgroups of 18-55, 56-69 and 70-plus years, and those subgroups contained about 150, 27 and 61 TCR-sequenced participants, respectively.

The CDR3 regions of human TCRbeta chains were analyzed by immunosequencing. As for how the authors treated the data: TCRs in the repertoires were matched against a reference library of SARS-CoV-2-specific TCRs that had been generated with the MIRA antigen-specificity platform. Breadth meant the fraction of unique TCRs that were SARS-CoV-2-associated, whereas depth meant the fraction of total T cells that were SARS-CoV-2-associated. Each spike-specific TCR was assigned to its reactive spike region and to a CD4 or CD8 class using the MIRA data. Log10-transformed breadth and depth values were compared by one-way ANOVA with Sidak's multiple comparisons tests. TCRdb stores this immuneACCESS table with in-frame sequences only. Part of the clones is absent; in the studies checked, under half of the shortfall reflects unresolved V genes, and no reason is known for the rest. The V and J calls and clone size were taken over from that table, and D and trimming were inferred from the DNA. The sample yields over 100,000 clones; 85% were counted once. Jointly, the top ten make up 7.9% of the sample.

CDR3 length: 16 amino acids, cysteine to phenylalanine. Left in the record is the CDR3 DNA by itself, 48 bases read in frame from the first base. CDR1 and CDR2, looked up from the germline V gene, are MDHEN and SYDVKM. The junction carries 16 bases between V and J, which are trimmed by 7 bases and 0 bases respectively. In regard to this clone: Its antigen target is currently unknown. Nothing much larger sits one base from this clone, and base qualities are not available.

General findings and caveats noted by the study authors: Only five to seven AZD1222 recipients were SARS-CoV-2 seropositive at baseline, limiting conclusions about previously exposed vaccinees. After two AZD1222 doses, spike-specific TCR breadth and depth were significantly higher than at day 0 and than in MenACWY recipients. Most participants were white British and females outnumbered males, and the authors suggested that clonal diversity may have been underestimated. Because no day 14 peak-response samples were available, the repertoires could be characterized only after the peak T cell response. Nearly half of unique spike-specific TCRs reportedly recognized epitopes outside regions mutated in the B.1.351 and B.1.1.7 variants. The whole spike protein was spanned by vaccine-associated CD4 TCRs, and dominant responses were seen in regions 160-218 and 743-854. In the small 56-69-year group, the increase in depth fell short of significance, most likely because of low power.

The time point label of this sample denotes: about 28 days (+/-7) after the second vaccine dose. The treatment or condition label for this specimen denotes: meningococcal conjugate vaccine given as trial control. Vaccinee samples came from UK trials COV001 and COV002, including a single-blind randomized controlled phase 2/3 trial of AZD1222 (ChAdOx1 nCoV-19) in healthy adults. For TCRbeta chain sequencing, PBMC samples from trial participants were taken at day 0 and at day 28 after the second dose. The sample in question was peripheral blood, obtained 28 days after the second dose of the MenACWY control vaccine. This receptor chain uses TRBV28 and TRBJ1-5; a weak D assignment points to TRBD1 (6 bases agree). This sequence originates from an adult who received the MenACWY meningococcal vaccine as a control. The CDR3 reads as follows: CASKQGNIYSNQPQHF. The DNA is TGTGCCAGCAAGCAGGGGAACATCTATAGCAATCAGCCCCAGCATTTT.